The 10 T cell receptor beta chains below all came from one sample that was sequenced in a study of beta chain features in type 1 diabetes. The sequenced template was cDNA made from the entire isolated RNA. Data came from immunoSEQ multiplex PCR; TCRdb stores just in-frame clones and leaves some out. This table holds 160,000 or so clones, just over 9% found once. The sequenced sample consisted of central memory CD4+ T cells from blood. The receptors were sampled from a woman under 30 in good health.

This clone was found a few times. CDR3 loop: CAWETGGRTEAFF. DNA for the CDR3: TGTGCCTGGGAGACAGGGGGACGGACTGAAGCTTTCTTT. The V call is TRBV30, the J call TRBJ1-1, with TRBD1 matching 9 bases. Germline values: CDR1 GTSNPN, CDR2 SVGIG (reference sequence). V lost 5 bases and J lost 5; bases outside the gene matches: 6. The CDR3 contains 13 residues. Full variable domain (outside the CDR3, taken from reference TRBV30 and TRBJ1-1): SQTIHQWPATLVQPVGSPLSLECTVEGTSNPNLYWYRQAAGRGLQLLFYSVGIGQISSEVPQNLSASRPQDRQFILSSKKLLLSDSGFYLCAWETGGRTEAFFGQGTRLTVV.

A few counts support this clone. This CDR3 reads CASSRQGGNQPQHF. The CDR3 DNA follows: TGTGCCAGCAGCAGACAGGGGGGCAATCAGCCCCAGCATTTT. The gene calls are TRBV7-2 and TRBJ1-5; the match to TRBD1 covers 9 bases. From germline, CDR1 is SGHTA and CDR2 FQGNSA. The trim removed 5 bases at V and 2 bases at J, leaving 1 base unmatched. The CDR3 extends over 14 amino acids.

This chain uses TRBV6-5 with TRBJ2-1; 12 nucleotides line up with TRBD2. This CDR3 has 15 amino acids. Germline trimming cut 5 bases from V and 9 bases from J; bases unmatched to any gene: 8. Germline CDR1 MNHEY, CDR2 SVGAGI. CDR3 nucleotide sequence: TGTGCCAGCAGTAGGAGACTAGCGGGAGAGGGTGAGCAGTTCTTC. Translated: CASSRRLAGEGEQFF.

This clone was observed a few times. The chain is built from TRBV20-1 and TRBJ1-1; D is undetermined. Germline values: CDR1 DFQATT, CDR2 SNEGSKA (reference sequence). V gave up 2 bases and J gave up 14 bases, with 15 bases separating them. CDR3 length: 11 amino acids. CDR3 loop: CSARNPAAVFF. CDR3 bases: TGCAGTGCTAGAAACCCGGCCGCGGTCTTCTTT.

There are a few counts of this clone. The rearrangement joins TRBV18 to TRBJ1-2; D may be TRBD1 (6 bases). This CDR3 is built from 16 residues. The V and J ends lost 3 bases and 1 base respectively, with 15 bases between them. Germline CDR1 reads KGHSH; CDR2 reads LQKENI. As DNA, the CDR3 is TGTGCCAGCTCACCTCAGGGGTCCCTACTTAACTATGGCTACACCTTC. It specifies CASSPQGSLLNYGYTF.

This clone showed up just a few times. The CDR3 nucleotides are TGCAGCGTTGACGCTAGCGGGGGGTACAATGAGCAGTTCTTC. Translating it yields CSVDASGGYNEQFF. This chain joins TRBV29-1 and TRBJ2-1; 11 bases align to TRBD2. There are 14 residues in the CDR3. Germline trimming cut 3 bases from V and 4 bases from J; bases unmatched to any gene: 2. Germline CDR1 is SQVTM and CDR2 is ANQGSEA.

The chain is built from TRBV9 and TRBJ2-3, with 9 bases identical to TRBD2. The germline V gene encodes CDR1 SGDLS and CDR2 YYNGEE. Trimming took 3 bases from V and 1 from J; bases not matched to a gene: 3. The CDR3 is 15 residues long. CDR3 loop: CASSAASGGTDTQYF. The CDR3 DNA sequence: TGTGCCAGCAGCGCTGCTAGCGGGGGCACAGATACGCAGTATTTT.

This clone was observed a few times. The genes are TRBV11-2 and TRBJ1-2; D unresolved. Germline values: CDR1 SGHAT, CDR2 FQNNGV. With 5 bases removed from V and 5 bases from J, the gap between germline ends came to 9 bases. The CDR3 sequence is 12 residues long. This CDR3 is CASSGTGYGYTF. CDR3 bases: TGTGCCAGCAGCGGCACGGGGTATGGCTACACCTTC.

This clone has more than one count but fewer than ten. The chain has TRBV5-1 and TRBJ1-1, with D unclear. V lost 2 bases and J lost 0, with 8 bases in between. The germline CDR1 and CDR2 sequences are SGHRS and YFSETQ. The CDR3 extends over 14 amino acids. CDR3 amino acids: CASSLQQMNTEAFF. Here the CDR3 DNA reads TGCGCCAGCAGCTTACAACAGATGAACACTGAAGCTTTCTTT.

The rearrangement uses TRBV7-6 and TRBJ2-5; 9 bases are a match to TRBD1. The germline gives CDR1 SGHVS, CDR2 FNYEAQ. V trimming: 3 bases; J trimming: 5 bases; junction bases outside the gene matches: 4. The length of the CDR3 is 14 residues. The CDR3 region is CASSFNRGLETQYF. CDR3 sequence (DNA): TGTGCCAGCAGCTTCAACAGGGGGCTGGAGACCCAGTACTTC.